This is a list of T cell receptor beta chains from one sample in a study of CD8 T cells in ankylosing spondylitis. TCRdb used MiXCR to reprocess the 5' RACE reads, holding one entry per CDR3 protein. The sample carries about 160,000 distinct CDR3 sequences, roughly 18% recorded once. The sequenced material came from blood, either unsorted or a sorted T cell fraction (not recorded which). These receptors all stem from a male donor with ankylosing spondylitis or in good health (not recorded which). CDR3s include the opening cysteine and the closing phenylalanine or tryptophan. D genes are given only for firm matches. Only some rows state a clone size, as once, few, many or a class for expanded clones.

J gene,clone size,D gene,CDR3 length,V gene,CDR3 protein,CDR3 DNA
TRBJ1-5,many,NA,15,TRBV29-1,CSVVFSADSNQPQHF,TGCAGCGTTGTTTTTTCAGCAGATAGCAATCAGCCCCAGCATTTT
TRBJ2-7,NA,NA,13,TRBV5-4,CASSFPSSYEQYF,TGTGCCAGCAGCTTCCCCTCCTCCTACGAGCAGTACTTC
TRBJ2-2,NA,NA,14,TRBV5-1,CASSVDSYTGELFF,TGCGCCAGCAGCGTGGACAGTTACACCGGGGAGCTGTTTTTT
TRBJ2-7,many,NA,13,TRBV5-1,CASAGGNSYEQYF,TGCGCCAGCGCCGGGGGAAACTCCTACGAGCAGTACTTC
TRBJ2-7,many,NA,14,TRBV15,CATSRDAGPYEQYF,TGTGCCACCAGCAGAGATGCCGGCCCCTACGAGCAGTACTTC
TRBJ1-2,NA,TRBD1,15,TRBV2,CASSSPGQEYYGYTF,TGTGCCAGCAGTTCACCGGGACAGGAGTACTATGGCTACACCTTC
TRBJ2-7,many,TRBD2,12,TRBV12-3/TRBV12-4,CASSFIGGSQYF,TGTGCCAGCAGTTTTATCGGGGGGAGTCAGTACTTC
TRBJ1-1,NA,NA,15,TRBV4-2,CASSQEGGYPTEAFF,TGTGCCAGCAGCCAAGAGGGGGGCTATCCCACTGAAGCTTTCTTT
TRBJ2-2,many,NA,11,TRBV5-1,CASRLTGELFF,TGCGCCAGCAGACTCACCGGGGAGCTGTTTTTT
TRBJ2-7,few,NA,14,TRBV28,CASSSKPGDYEQYF,TGTGCCAGCAGTTCAAAACCGGGTGACTACGAGCAGTACTTC
TRBJ2-2,few,TRBD1,15,TRBV28,CASSLAGGMTGELFF,TGTGCCAGCAGTTTAGCAGGGGGTATGACCGGGGAGCTGTTTTTT
TRBJ2-1,few,NA,16,TRBV5-5,CASSLEGSLLYNEQFF,TGTGCCAGCAGCTTGGAGGGGAGCCTCCTCTACAATGAGCAGTTCTTC
TRBJ1-1,few,NA,12,TRBV20-1,CSAILWTERAFF,TGCAGTGCTATCTTATGGACCGAACGGGCTTTCTTT
TRBJ2-7,many,NA,13,TRBV29-1,CSVEADSGYEQYF,TGCAGCGTTGAAGCCGACTCGGGTTACGAGCAGTACTTC
TRBJ1-1,NA,NA,13,TRBV20-1,CSAGGTINTEAFF,TGCAGTGCTGGTGGGACAATAAACACTGAAGCTTTCTTT
TRBJ1-1,few,NA,14,TRBV7-2,CASSSQGLNTEAFF,TGTGCCAGCAGCAGCCAGGGGTTGAACACTGAAGCTTTCTTT
TRBJ1-2,many,TRBD1,14,TRBV5-1,CASSQGDRGVGYTF,TGCGCCAGCAGCCAAGGGGACAGGGGCGTTGGCTACACCTTC
TRBJ2-1,few,NA,13,TRBV5-1,CASSFRSHNEQFF,TGCGCCAGCAGCTTCCGGAGCCATAATGAGCAGTTCTTC
TRBJ1-2,many,NA,11,TRBV20-1,CSVARAGGYTF,TGCAGTGTTGCCCGGGCCGGCGGCTACACCTTC
TRBJ2-5,few,TRBD1,12,TRBV20-1,CSGGTGSGTQYF,TGCAGCGGTGGGACAGGATCGGGGACCCAGTACTTC
TRBJ2-2,many,NA,15,TRBV12-3/TRBV12-4,CASSQGGAYTGELFF,TGTGCCAGCAGCCAGGGGGGGGCCTACACCGGGGAGCTGTTTTTT
TRBJ1-5,NA,NA,14,TRBV5-1,CASSKDTSNQPQHF,TGCGCCAGCAGCAAGGACACGAGCAATCAGCCCCAGCATTTT
TRBJ1-2,NA,NA,14,TRBV10-3,CAISESPGDGGYTF,TGTGCCATCAGTGAGTCACCAGGGGATGGTGGCTACACCTTC
TRBJ2-3,NA,TRBD2,17,TRBV28,CASQTGGSGGFTDTQYF,TGTGCCAGCCAGACTGGCGGGAGTGGGGGGTTCACAGATACGCAGTATTTT
TRBJ2-6,NA,NA,17,TRBV28,CASSSIRIDRGANVLTF,TGTGCCAGCAGTTCGATAAGAATAGACAGGGGGGCCAACGTCCTGACTTTC
TRBJ2-1,few,TRBD2,16,TRBV7-9,CASSLLPTSGGLEQFF,TGTGCCAGCAGCTTATTGCCGACTAGCGGGGGCCTGGAGCAGTTCTTC
TRBJ2-2,NA,NA,13,TRBV30,CAWGDQNTGELFF,TGTGCCTGGGGGGACCAGAACACCGGGGAGCTGTTTTTT
TRBJ1-4,few,TRBD1,14,TRBV7-9,CASSLGGTDEKLFF,TGTGCCAGCAGCTTAGGGGGGACAGATGAAAAACTGTTTTTT
TRBJ2-1,NA,NA,13,TRBV7-3,CASSSDRDNEQFF,TGTGCCAGCAGCTCGGACCGGGACAATGAGCAGTTCTTC
TRBJ1-6,many,NA,14,TRBV5-1,CASSFGQSNSPLHF,TGCGCCAGCAGCTTCGGGCAGAGTAATTCACCCCTCCACTTT
TRBJ1-3,NA,NA,13,TRBV20-1,CSASIGGGNTIYF,TGCAGTGCTAGTATAGGGGGTGGAAACACCATATATTTT
TRBJ1-1,many,TRBD1,14,TRBV5-1,CASRTGTGSTEAFF,TGCGCCAGCAGAACCGGGACAGGGAGCACTGAAGCTTTCTTT
TRBJ2-3,NA,TRBD1,14,TRBV7-9,CASSSDRGPDTQYF,TGTGCCAGCAGCTCGGACAGGGGGCCAGATACGCAGTATTTT
TRBJ1-1,few,NA,14,TRBV5-1,CASSLRDSNTEAFF,TGCGCCAGCAGCCTCCGGGACTCGAACACTGAAGCTTTCTTT
TRBJ2-2,few,TRBD1,15,TRBV5-1,CASSLGGQDTGELFF,TGCGCCAGCAGCTTGGGGGGACAGGACACCGGGGAGCTGTTTTTT